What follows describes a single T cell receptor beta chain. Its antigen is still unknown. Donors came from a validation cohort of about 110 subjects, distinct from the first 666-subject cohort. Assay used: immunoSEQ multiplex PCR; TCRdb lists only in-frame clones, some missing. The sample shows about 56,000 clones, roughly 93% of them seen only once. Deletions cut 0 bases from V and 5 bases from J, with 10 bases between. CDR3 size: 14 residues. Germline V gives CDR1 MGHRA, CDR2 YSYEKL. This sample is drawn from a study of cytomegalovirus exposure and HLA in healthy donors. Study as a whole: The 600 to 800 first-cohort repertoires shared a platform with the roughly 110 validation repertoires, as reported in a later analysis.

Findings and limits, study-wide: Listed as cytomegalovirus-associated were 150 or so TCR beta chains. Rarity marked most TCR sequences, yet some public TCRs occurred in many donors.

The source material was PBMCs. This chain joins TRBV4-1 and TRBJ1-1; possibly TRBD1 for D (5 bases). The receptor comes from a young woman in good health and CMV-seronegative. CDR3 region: CASSQDRGRTEAFF. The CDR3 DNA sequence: TGCGCCAGCAGCCAAGATCGGGGGAGGACTGAAGCTTTCTTT.